The 18 T cell receptor beta chains below come from one sample, sequenced in a study of cytomegalovirus exposure and HLA in healthy donors. This PCR relied on a set of 60 Vbeta primers and 13 Jbeta primers. The method was immunoSEQ multiplex PCR; TCRdb's version includes in-frame clones alone and lacks a portion of them. The sample has under 85,000 clones; around 76% are singletons. The sequencing input was PBMCs. These receptors were obtained from a man aged 18 to 30 in good health and CMV-seronegative.

The J gene is TRBJ1-1, the V gene TRBV13; the D is unclear. Trimming took off 5 bases at V and 1 base at J, with 8 bases between the two ends. This CDR3 has 13 amino acids. Per germline, CDR1 PRHDT and CDR2 FYEKMQ (reference sequence). CDR3 bases: TGTGCCAGCAGCATGGGCGCGAACACTGAAGCTTTCTTT. This encodes CASSMGANTEAFF.

This chain's CDR3 is CASSPRGRGGTEAFF. Here the CDR3 DNA reads TGCGCCAGCAGCCCGAGGGGGCGGGGTGGCACTGAAGCTTTCTTT. V and J are TRBV5-1 and TRBJ1-1; 7 positions match TRBD1. With V trimmed by 4 bases and J by 4 bases, 10 bases remained unmatched. The CDR3 length is 15 residues. Germline V CDR1 and CDR2: SGHRS, YFSETQ. The whole variable domain, remainder taken from reference TRBV5-1 and TRBJ1-1, is KAGVTQTPRYLIKTRGQQVTLSCSPISGHRSVSWYQQTPGQGLQFLFEYFSETQRNKGNFPGRFSGRQFSNSRSEMNVSTLELGDSALYLCASSPRGRGGTEAFFGQGTRLTVV.

The J gene is TRBJ2-5, the V gene TRBV28; TRBD1 matches at 10 bases. Germline-derived CDR1 and CDR2 are MDHEN and SYDVKM. J was trimmed by 5 bases and V by 5 bases; bases with no gene match: 5. This CDR3 contains 14 residues. CDR3 in amino acids: CASSPEGQGETQYF. CDR3 nucleotides: TGTGCCAGCAGTCCTGAGGGACAGGGGGAGACCCAGTACTTC.

V gene TRBV7-8 combines with J gene TRBJ2-5, with 10 bases lining up with TRBD2. Germline values: CDR1 SGHVS, CDR2 FQNEAQ. The J segment lost 5 bases and the V segment lost 4 bases, leaving 22 bases of the junction unmatched. This CDR3 is built from 20 residues. CDR3 residues: CASSSGGRLAGVIMPETQYF. CDR3 coding DNA: TGTGCCAGCAGCTCAGGGGGGCGTCTAGCGGGGGTGATAATGCCTGAGACCCAGTACTTC.

This clone was observed a few times. CDR3 sequence reads: CAWSLGGPNQPQHF. CDR3 nucleotides: TGTGCCTGGAGTCTCGGGGGGCCCAATCAGCCCCAGCATTTT. V and J are TRBV30 and TRBJ1-5, with D maybe TRBD1 (6 bases). From germline, CDR1 is GTSNPN and CDR2 SVGIG (reference sequence). The V gene lost 2 bases and the J gene lost 3 bases, with 11 bases spanning the gap. CDR3 length: 14 residues. Full variable domain (outside the CDR3, taken from reference TRBV30 and TRBJ1-5): SQTIHQWPATLVQPVGSPLSLECTVEGTSNPNLYWYRQAAGRGLQLLFYSVGIGQISSEVPQNLSASRPQDRQFILSSKKLLLSDSGFYLCAWSLGGPNQPQHFGDGTRLSIL.

The J gene is TRBJ2-3, the V gene TRBV19; 9 positions agree with TRBD2. Trimming at V came to 1 base and at J to 5 bases, leaving 10 bases not matched to a gene. CDR3 length: 17 amino acids. From germline, CDR1 is LNHDA and CDR2 SQIVND (reference sequence). The CDR3 nucleotides are TGTGCCAGTAGTATAGGTGGGGCTAGCGGGGACCAAGATACGCAGTATTTT. Its protein is CASSIGGASGDQDTQYF.

The chain couples TRBV11-2 to TRBJ2-1; the match to TRBD2 covers 11 bases. The junction had 6 bases not matched to a gene; V was cut back by 2 bases and J by 3 bases. Per the germline V gene, CDR1 is SGHAT and CDR2 is FQNNGV. This CDR3 comprises 17 residues. The CDR3 spells CASSLITSGGNYNEQFF. CDR3 in DNA: TGTGCCAGCAGCTTAATCACTAGCGGGGGTAACTACAATGAGCAGTTCTTC. Using reference TRBV11-2 and TRBJ2-1 for the parts outside the CDR3, the full variable domain is EAGVAQSPRYKIIEKRQSVAFWCNPISGHATLYWYQQILGQGPKLLIQFQNNGVVDDSQLPKDRFSAERLKGVDSTLKIQPAKLEDSAVYLCASSLITSGGNYNEQFFGPGTRLTVL.

V gene TRBV2 combines with J gene TRBJ2-2; TRBD1 aligns across 12 bases. J gave up 5 bases and V 3 bases, and 10 bases lay outside the gene matches. The CDR3 contains 18 residues. CDR1 is SNHLY and CDR2 is FYNNEI in the germline V gene. The CDR3 loop is CASSDPPGTGGRTGELFF. As DNA, the CDR3 is TGTGCCAGCAGTGACCCGCCGGGGACAGGGGGCCGGACCGGGGAGCTGTTTTTT.

The chain carries TRBV5-4 and TRBJ2-1, with TRBD2 matching 8 bases. There are 15 residues in the CDR3. From germline, CDR1 is SGHNT and CDR2 YYREEE (reference sequence). V dropped 1 base and J dropped 4; count of bases not matched to a gene: 4. CDR3 sequence reads: CASSLTLAGYNEQFF. Here the CDR3 DNA reads TGTGCCAGCAGCTTGACTCTAGCGGGTTACAATGAGCAGTTCTTC.

A word on this clone: One end of the junction fails to match germline, which may point to a read error. The chain carries TRBV4-2 and TRBJ1-1; 8 bases are shared with TRBD1. The germline CDR1 and CDR2 sequences are LGHNA and YNFKEQ. The CDR3 extends over 14 amino acids. CDR3 nucleotides: TGTGCCAGCAGTCAAGTTACAGGGGGGACTGAAGCTTTCTTT. Encoded protein: CASSQVTGGTEAFF.

The rearrangement links TRBV5-1 to TRBJ2-5, with D uncertain. Per the germline V gene, CDR1 is SGHRS and CDR2 is YFSETQ. V lost 4 bases, J lost 4 bases, and 17 bases lay in between. CDR3 length equals 15 residues. The CDR3 here is CASSPNLQSGETQYF. CDR3 DNA sequence: TGCGCCAGCAGCCCCAACTTACAGAGTGGAGAGACCCAGTACTTC.

This clone is large (0.1 to 1%) by share. The sample holds other DNA sequences that translate to the same CDR3. The chain employs TRBV6-4 and TRBJ2-1, with D perhaps matching TRBD2 (6 bases). Trimming shortened V by 8 bases and J by 9 bases, and 20 bases separated the two germline ends. The germline V gene has CDR1 MRHNA and CDR2 SNTAGT. CDR3 size: 14 residues. Here the CDR3 reads CASQKLAERGEQFF. The CDR3 nucleotides read TGTGCCAGCCAGAAATTAGCGGAGAGGGGTGAGCAGTTCTTC.

The V call is TRBV28, the J call TRBJ1-5, with 7 bases that match TRBD1. The ends lost 6 bases at V and 9 bases at J; junction bases unmatched: 8. The germline V gene encodes CDR1 MDHEN and CDR2 SYDVKM. The CDR3 contains 13 residues. The CDR3 reads CASSSRGIRPQHF. Here the CDR3 DNA reads TGTGCCAGCAGCTCCAGGGGGATACGGCCCCAGCATTTT.

This clone has just a few counts. The rearrangement links TRBV5-1 to TRBJ1-6; TRBD1 agrees at 9 bases. The CDR3 has 15 residues. CDR1 is SGHRS, CDR2 YFSETQ, per germline. V was pared by 6 bases and J by 7 bases, with 8 bases of the junction left unmatched. In nucleotides, the CDR3 is TGCGCCAGCACCTCCGGGACAGGGAACAATTCACCCCTCCACTTT. This encodes CASTSGTGNNSPLHF.

This clone was found a few times. This chain joins TRBV6-1 and TRBJ2-6, with a weak D call TRBD2 (6 bases). The V and J ends lost 6 bases and 0 bases respectively, with 9 bases between them. Looked up from germline, CDR1 is MNHNS and CDR2 is SASEGT. The length of the CDR3 is 15 residues. The CDR3 region is CASRAGGSGANVLTF. For the CDR3, the DNA is TGTGCCAGCAGAGCGGGTGGCTCTGGGGCCAACGTCCTGACTTTC.

This clone was seen once. The chain recombines TRBV2 with TRBJ1-5; D uncertain. Trimming took off 3 bases at V and 6 bases at J, with 9 bases between the two ends. CDR1 and CDR2 from the germline V gene are SNHLY and FYNNEI. The CDR3 covers 13 residues. The CDR3 nucleotides read TGTGCCAGCAGTGATTCGGGTGTTCAGCCCCAGCATTTT. Translated, it gives CASSDSGVQPQHF.

V gene TRBV11-1 combines with J gene TRBJ2-7; TRBD1 matches at 11 bases. Trimming took 4 bases from V and 4 from J; bases not matched to a gene: 9. The CDR3 is 16 residues long. Germline V gene sequence: CDR1 SGHAT, CDR2 FQDESV (reference sequence). CDR3 amino acids: CASSSQPDRGLYEQYF. For the CDR3, the DNA is TGTGCCAGCAGCTCCCAACCGGACAGGGGGCTGTACGAGCAGTACTTC. The variable domain in full, with the rest retrieved from reference TRBV11-1 and TRBJ2-7, is EAEVAQSPRYKITEKSQAVAFWCDPISGHATLYWYRQILGQGPELLVQFQDESVVDDSQLPKDRFSAERLKGVDSTLKIQPAELGDSAMYLCASSSQPDRGLYEQYFGPGTRLTVT.

The V and J genes are TRBV5-1 and TRBJ2-7; D uncertain. CDR3 length: 13 amino acids. V lost 4 bases and J 2 bases, leaving 10 bases between the germline ends. Per the germline V gene, CDR1 is SGHRS and CDR2 is YFSETQ. The CDR3, as DNA: TGCGCCAGCAGCCCGACATGGACCTACGAGCAGTACTTC. The encoded protein is CASSPTWTYEQYF. The full variable domain, completed using reference TRBV5-1 and TRBJ2-7, is KAGVTQTPRYLIKTRGQQVTLSCSPISGHRSVSWYQQTPGQGLQFLFEYFSETQRNKGNFPGRFSGRQFSNSRSEMNVSTLELGDSALYLCASSPTWTYEQYFGPGTRLTVT.